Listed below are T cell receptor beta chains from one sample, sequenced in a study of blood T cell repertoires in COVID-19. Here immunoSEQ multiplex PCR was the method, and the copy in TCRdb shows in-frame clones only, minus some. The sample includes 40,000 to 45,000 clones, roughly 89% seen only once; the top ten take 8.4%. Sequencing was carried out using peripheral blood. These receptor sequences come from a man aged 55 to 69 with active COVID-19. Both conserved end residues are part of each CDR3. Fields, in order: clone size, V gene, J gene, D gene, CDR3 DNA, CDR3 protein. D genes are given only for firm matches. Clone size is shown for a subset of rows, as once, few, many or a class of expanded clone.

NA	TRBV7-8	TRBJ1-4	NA	TGTGCCAGCGGTCCACTTCAGGGTGCCAGTAATGAAAAACTGTTTTTT	CASGPLQGASNEKLFF
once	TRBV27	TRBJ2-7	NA	TGTGCCAGCAGTTTACTTGAGGGCGAGCAGTACTTC	CASSLLEGEQYF
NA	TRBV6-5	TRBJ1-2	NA	TGTGCCAGCAGTTACCAGGGCAAGGGTCATGGCTACACCTTC	CASSYQGKGHGYTF
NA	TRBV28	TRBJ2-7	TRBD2	TGTGCCAGCAGTCCAATATTGGGCCTACTAGCGGTAGCCTACGAGCAGTACTTC	CASSPILGLLAVAYEQYF
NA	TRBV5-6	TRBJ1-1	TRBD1	TGTGCCAGCAGCTTGGGGACAGGGGCGATCGGCGGAGCTTTCTTT	CASSLGTGAIGGAFF
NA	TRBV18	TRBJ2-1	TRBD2	TGTGCCAGCTCACCACCGGGACTAGCGGGAGTAGGCAATGAGCAGTTCTTC	CASSPPGLAGVGNEQFF
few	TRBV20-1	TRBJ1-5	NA	TGCAGTGCTAGTCTAGGCGTCAATCAGCCCCAGCATTTT	CSASLGVNQPQHF
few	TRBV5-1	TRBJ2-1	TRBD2	TGCGCCAGCAGCTTTAGCGGGAACTACAATGAGCAGTTCTTC	CASSFSGNYNEQFF
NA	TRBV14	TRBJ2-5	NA	TGTGCCAGCAGCTCAACAGGGTCGGCACAAGAGACCCAGTACTTC	CASSSTGSAQETQYF
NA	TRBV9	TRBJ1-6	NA	TGTGCCAGCAGCGTAGGCGGGAGGTGGGACGATTCACCCCTCCACTTT	CASSVGGRWDDSPLHF
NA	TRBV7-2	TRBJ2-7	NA	TGTGCCAGCAGCTTTGGGGAGGACTACGAGCAGTACTTC	CASSFGEDYEQYF
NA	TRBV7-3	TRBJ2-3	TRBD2	TGTGCCAGCAGCTTATCCTCTGGGACTAGCGGGTCCTCCTGGCCGCAGTATTTT	CASSLSSGTSGSSWPQYF
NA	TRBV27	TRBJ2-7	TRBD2	TGTGCCAGCGCGCCTAGCGGGAGCTGGGGGGGGGAGCAGTACTTC	CASAPSGSWGGEQYF
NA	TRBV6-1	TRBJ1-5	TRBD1	TGTGCCAGCAGTGAAGAGGGCAGGGGGCCTATAAATCAGCCCCAGCATTTT	CASSEEGRGPINQPQHF
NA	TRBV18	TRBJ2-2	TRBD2	TGTGCCAGCTCACCCCCGGGACTAGCGGGAAGCACCGGGGAGCTGTTTTTT	CASSPPGLAGSTGELFF
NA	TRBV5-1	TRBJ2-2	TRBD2	TGCGCCAGCAGGCGAGCGGGAGAATCTACCGGGGAGCTGTTTTTT	CASRRAGESTGELFF
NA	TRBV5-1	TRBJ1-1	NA	TGCGCCAGCAGCAGCGGGCAACCTAACACTGAAGCTTTCTTT	CASSSGQPNTEAFF
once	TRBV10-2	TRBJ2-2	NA	TGCGCCAGCAGTGATCTCCTAGTTGGAGGTAACACCGGGGAGCTGTTTTTT	CASSDLLVGGNTGELFF
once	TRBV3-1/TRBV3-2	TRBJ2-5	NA	TGTGCCAGCAGCCATTCACAAGAGACCCAGTACTTC	CASSHSQETQYF
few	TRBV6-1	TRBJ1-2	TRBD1	TGTGCCAGCAGTGAACGGGAGGGACAGGGTCGGTATGGCTACACCTTC	CASSEREGQGRYGYTF
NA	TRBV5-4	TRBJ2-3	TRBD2	TGTGCCAGCAGCTTGGGTCCGGGACTAGGGACAGATACGCAGTATTTT	CASSLGPGLGTDTQYF
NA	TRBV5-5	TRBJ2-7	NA	TGTGCCAGCAGCTTATCCTGGGGGCCCCCCTACGAGCAGTACTTC	CASSLSWGPPYEQYF
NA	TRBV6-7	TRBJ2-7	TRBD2	TGTGCCAGCAGTTGCGTGACTAGCGGGAGGGGCCACGAGCAGTACTTC	CASSCVTSGRGHEQYF
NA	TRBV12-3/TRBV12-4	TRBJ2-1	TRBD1	TGTGCCAGCAGACCACAGGGGGACGATGAGCAGTTCTTC	CASRPQGDDEQFF
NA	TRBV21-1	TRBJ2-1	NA	TGTGCCAGCAGCAAAGATTTAGGAGGGAGGGCCGACTCCTACAATGAGCAGTTCTTC	CASSKDLGGRADSYNEQFF
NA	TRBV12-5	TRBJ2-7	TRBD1	TGTGCTAGTGGCCCGGGACAGGGTTTCAACGAGCAGTACTTC	CASGPGQGFNEQYF
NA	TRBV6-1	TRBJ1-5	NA	TGTGCCAGCAGTGAAACGGGAACACGCAATCAGCCCCAGCATTTT	CASSETGTRNQPQHF
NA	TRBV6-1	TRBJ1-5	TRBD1	TGTGCCAGCAGTGGGACCTCACAGGGGGCAAATCAGCCCCAGCATTTT	CASSGTSQGANQPQHF
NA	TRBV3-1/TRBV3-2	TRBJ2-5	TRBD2	TGTGCCAGCAGCCAAGGAGGATTAGCGGGAGGGAGTCAAGAGACCCAGTACTTC	CASSQGGLAGGSQETQYF
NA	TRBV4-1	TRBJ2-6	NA	TGCGCCAGCAGCTTCCTCTCTGGGGCCAACGTCCTGACTTTC	CASSFLSGANVLTF
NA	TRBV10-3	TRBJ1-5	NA	TGTGCCATCGGAGGGGTCGGTCAGCCCCAGCATTTT	CAIGGVGQPQHF
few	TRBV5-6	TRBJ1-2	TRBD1	TGTGCCAGCAGCGGGGGGACAGGCCGAGGGGGCTACACCTTC	CASSGGTGRGGYTF
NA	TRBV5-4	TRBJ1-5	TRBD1	TGTGCCAGCAGCCCCGGGACAGGATATAATCAGCCCCAGCATTTT	CASSPGTGYNQPQHF
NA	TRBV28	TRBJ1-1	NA	TGTGCCAGCAGTTTATGGGCAGGGAACACTGAAGCTTTCTTT	CASSLWAGNTEAFF